What follows describes a single TCR beta chain. The sample is drawn from a study of T cell changes during pregnancy in multiple sclerosis. The CDR3 spans 14 residues. The germline V and J ends were trimmed by 5 bases and 11 bases, with 21 bases remaining between them. Germline CDR1 MDHEN, CDR2 SYDVKM. TCRdb keeps only in-frame clones here, not all; method: immunoSEQ multiplex PCR. This sample yields 85,000 to 90,000 clones, of which about 93% are seen a single time; less than 2% belongs to the top ten. Source: peripheral blood, taken after pregnancy. This chain links TRBV28 with TRBJ1-1, with D possibly being TRBD1 (6 bases). The origin of this receptor is a female donor in good health, enrolled as a control in a pregnancy study. CDR3 sequence: CASSATGTPLGAFF. In nucleotides, the CDR3 is TGTGCCAGCAGTGCAACCGGGACACCCTTAGGGGCTTTCTTT.